Here is one TCR beta chain with its context. No antigen is known for it. The record has no base qualities; no much larger clone is one base away. This sample is drawn from a study of tumor-infiltrating lymphocytes in oesophageal squamous cell carcinoma (dated by TCRdb to about 2016). Preparation of the library involved PCR. For sequencing, an Illumina HiSeq 2000 was employed. TCRdb reprocessed the public reads (quality trimming at Q25 with fastp, clone calling with MiXCR) and kept in-frame beta chains. Rows with a matching CDR3 protein are joined into one entry that keeps the most common DNA and genes. For this sample there are more than 15,000 distinct CDR3 sequences; around 40% appear just once. Clones ranked in the top ten supply less than 20% of the sample. Its CDR3 holds 14 amino acids, cysteine through phenylalanine. Just the 42-base CDR3 DNA is kept, in frame starting at base 1. CDR1 SGHTA and CDR2 FQGNSA are derived from the germline V gene. The V end loses 5 bases and the J end loses 5 bases, and a stretch of 15 bases separates them.

Recombination connected TRBV7-2 to TRBJ2-5; a confident D gene designation cannot be given. The source material was esophageal tumor tissue. This receptor was taken from a male donor with esophageal squamous cell carcinoma. The nucleotide sequence reads TGTGCCAGCAGCACCGGACCAGTCGGGGAGACCCAGTACTTC. It translates as CASSTGPVGETQYF.